The 19 T cell receptor beta chains below come from one sample, sequenced in a study of blood T cell repertoires in COVID-19. TCRdb's table, derived via immunoSEQ multiplex PCR, lists solely in-frame clones and lacks some. This table holds some 150,000 clones, approximately 83% found once. Sequenced: peripheral blood. The source of these receptors is a woman in her sixties with acute or convalescent COVID-19.

This rearrangement joins TRBV7-9 to TRBJ1-2; tentative D call: TRBD1 (6 bases). V shed 6 bases and J shed 11 bases, with 19 bases lying between them. CDR3 length equals 13 residues. The germline gives CDR1 SEHNR, CDR2 FQNEAQ (reference sequence). As DNA, the CDR3 is TGTGCCAGCAGTCCCGAAGGGGGACGGTTGTACACCTTC. This codes for CASSPEGGRLYTF. Full variable domain (missing parts from reference TRBV7-9 and TRBJ1-2): DTGVSQNPRHKITKRGQNVTFRCDPISEHNRLYWYRQTLGQGPEFLTYFQNEAQLEKSRLLSDRFSAERPKGSFSTLEIQRTEQGDSAMYLCASSPEGGRLYTFGSGTRLTVV.

This rearrangement joins TRBV4-2 to TRBJ1-1; 10 bases are a match to TRBD1. The CDR3 is made up of 16 amino acids. V lost 1 base, J lost 0 bases, and 2 bases stayed unmatched. Germline lookup yields CDR1 LGHNA and CDR2 YNFKEQ. Written as DNA, the CDR3 is TGTGCCAGCAGCCAAGGACAGGGGGCTGTGAACACTGAAGCTTTCTTT. Protein sequence: CASSQGQGAVNTEAFF.

V and J are TRBV5-1 and TRBJ2-7, with D perhaps TRBD2 (6 bases). The CDR3 is made up of 15 amino acids. V gave up 4 bases and J gave up 3 bases, with 17 bases separating them. In germline, CDR1 is SGHRS, CDR2 YFSETQ. CDR3 sequence: CASSVGTLPFYEQYF. The CDR3 DNA reads as TGCGCCAGCAGCGTAGGGACTTTACCCTTCTACGAGCAGTACTTC.

V and J are TRBV3-1 (or the pseudogene TRBV3-2) and TRBJ1-1; D is possibly TRBD1 (6 bases). Looked up from germline, CDR1 is LGHDT and CDR2 is YNNKEL (reference sequence). V was cut by 8 bases and J by 5 bases, with 15 bases left in between. This CDR3 has 13 amino acids. CDR3 loop: CASRLHGTTEAFF. DNA of the CDR3: TGTGCCAGCCGCCTCCACGGGACAACTGAAGCTTTCTTT.

This clone was counted a few times. This chain links TRBV5-1 with TRBJ1-4, with 8 bases that match TRBD1. Germline-derived CDR1 and CDR2 are SGHRS and YFSETQ. Losses at the gene ends were 3 bases for V and 7 bases for J; bases not matched to a gene: 5. The CDR3 extends over 14 amino acids. The CDR3 nucleotides are TGCGCCAGCAGCTCCCGACAGGGGAGTGAAAAACTGTTTTTT. Amino acid sequence: CASSSRQGSEKLFF.

V is TRBV7-6 and J is TRBJ2-3; 7 nucleotides align to TRBD2. With 4 bases clipped from V and 1 base from J, the junction kept 5 bases outside the gene matches. The CDR3 is 15 residues long. Germline V gives CDR1 SGHVS, CDR2 FNYEAQ. The CDR3 spells CASSSAGVGTDTQYF. The CDR3 region has the DNA TGTGCCAGCAGCTCGGCGGGGGTGGGCACAGATACGCAGTATTTT.

With respect to this clone: At the DNA level, this CDR3 is encoded by other sequences in the same sample as well. V and J are TRBV18 and TRBJ1-5; 7 nucleotides agree with TRBD1. CDR3 length: 15 amino acids. After removal of 3 bases from V and 0 bases from J, the junction contained 2 bases not matched to a gene. From germline, CDR1 is KGHSH and CDR2 LQKENI. CDR3 in amino acids: CASSPGTDSNQPQHF. The CDR3 bases are TGTGCCAGCTCACCGGGGACAGATAGCAATCAGCCCCAGCATTTT.

CDR3 amino acids: CATTRGYQSYNEQFF. In nucleotides, the CDR3 is TGTGCCACTACGCGGGGGTACCAGTCCTACAATGAGCAGTTCTTC. The V and J genes are TRBV6-6 and TRBJ2-1; 7 bases line up with TRBD2. V shed 10 bases, J shed 1 base, and the junction held 10 bases outside the gene matches. The CDR3 runs 15 residues. The germline CDR1 and CDR2 sequences are MNHNY and SVGAGI (reference sequence).

J is TRBJ1-2 and V is TRBV18, with D possibly TRBD1 on 6 matching bases. The germline V gene encodes CDR1 KGHSH and CDR2 LQKENI. The CDR3 length is 15 residues. V lost 3 bases, J lost 2 bases, and 13 bases lay in between. The CDR3 loop is CASSPMGAENYGYTF. CDR3 bases: TGTGCCAGCTCACCTATGGGGGCGGAAAACTATGGCTACACCTTC.

The chain couples TRBV3-1 (or the pseudogene TRBV3-2) to TRBJ2-7; TRBD2 agrees at 9 bases. The CDR3 loop spans 14 amino acids. CDR1 is LGHDT and CDR2 is YNNKEL in the germline V gene (reference sequence). V trimming: 1 base; J trimming: 6 bases; junction bases outside the gene matches: 4. The CDR3 here is CASSQVLAGVEQYF. The CDR3 bases are TGTGCCAGCAGCCAAGTATTAGCGGGGGTCGAGCAGTACTTC.

The genes are TRBV28 and TRBJ1-3; no reliable D call. Trimming cost V 5 bases and J 3 bases, with 5 bases left between them. CDR1 is MDHEN and CDR2 is SYDVKM in the germline V gene. The CDR3 has 12 amino acids. The CDR3 region has the DNA TGTGCCAGCAGTGCAGGTGGAAACACCATATATTTT. The encoded protein is CASSAGGNTIYF.

The V call is TRBV7-3, the J call TRBJ2-7; TRBD2 might be the D (6 bases). The CDR3 has 15 residues. V was pared by 5 bases and J by 0 bases, with 14 bases between. In germline, CDR1 is SGHTA, CDR2 FQGTGA. CDR3 protein: CASSRGKSRSYEQYV. The CDR3 bases are TGTGCCAGCAGCCGCGGGAAGAGTCGCTCCTACGAGCAGTACGTC.

V is TRBV27 and J is TRBJ2-2; 7 bases are a match to TRBD1. J lost 5 bases, V lost 6 bases, and 9 bases had no gene match. Germline loops: CDR1 MNHEY, CDR2 SMNVEV (reference sequence). The CDR3 spans 15 residues. The DNA for the CDR3 is TGTGCCAGCAGACCTCGACAGGGATCGACCGGGGAGCTGTTTTTT. It yields the protein CASRPRQGSTGELFF.

V gene TRBV18 combines with J gene TRBJ2-1; 7 bases line up with TRBD1. V dropped 3 bases and J dropped 8; count of bases not matched to a gene: 13. Germline CDR1 is KGHSH and CDR2 is LQKENI. CDR3 length: 16 amino acids. The CDR3 reads CASSPDREKRSHEQFF. In DNA form, the CDR3 reads TGTGCCAGCTCACCCGACAGGGAGAAGCGGTCCCATGAGCAGTTCTTC.

The V call is TRBV19, the J call TRBJ1-2; D is ambiguous. Looked up from germline, CDR1 is LNHDA and CDR2 is SQIVND (reference sequence). This CDR3 has 13 amino acids. With 4 bases removed from V and 8 bases from J, the gap between germline ends came to 14 bases. Written as DNA, the CDR3 is TGTGCCAGTAGTAAGGCGGGAGGGAGAGGCTACACCTTC. Protein product: CASSKAGGRGYTF.

The CDR3 DNA is TGTGCCAGCAGTTACTCGCGGGGGGTCGAGACCCAGTACTTC. Amino acid sequence: CASSYSRGVETQYF. The chain is built from TRBV6-6 and TRBJ2-5; TRBD2 agrees at 8 bases. Germline CDR1 and CDR2: MNHNY and SVGAGI (reference sequence). J lost 5 bases, V lost 0 bases, and 2 bases had no gene match. This CDR3 is 14 amino acids long.

This sequence joins TRBV18 and TRBJ1-6; 7 bases fit TRBD1. V was clipped by 5 bases and J by 4 bases; unmatched bases: 5. The CDR3 runs to 15 residues. CDR1 is KGHSH and CDR2 is LQKENI in the germline V gene. CDR3 in DNA: TGTGCCAGCTCAGGTGCGACAGGGTATAATTCACCCCTCCACTTT. Protein sequence: CASSGATGYNSPLHF.

The rearrangement joins TRBV28 to TRBJ2-7; D might be TRBD2 (5 bases). CDR3 length equals 13 residues. CDR1 and CDR2 from the germline V gene are MDHEN and SYDVKM. Trimming shortened V by 5 bases and J by 0 bases, and 8 bases separated the two germline ends. The CDR3 DNA sequence: TGTGCCAGCAGTGGTGGACTCTCCTACGAGCAGTACGTC. Translating it yields CASSGGLSYEQYV.

This chain connects TRBV6-2 or TRBV6-3 to TRBJ2-2, with D possibly TRBD2 on 6 matching bases. Trimming took off 1 base at V and 5 bases at J, with 11 bases between the two ends. The CDR3 is made up of 15 amino acids. Germline V gives CDR1 MNHEY, CDR2 SVGEGT. The CDR3 DNA sequence: TGTGCCAGCAGTTACTTGGGGGGTCTTACCGGGGAGCTGTTTTTT. This translates into CASSYLGGLTGELFF.